This T cell receptor (beta chain) was observed in a study of T cells expressing NK-cell markers. As for the study in general: According to the study, TCR beta repertoires originated from sorted CD3+CD56+NKG2C+, CD3+CD56+NKG2C- and CD3+CD56-NKG2C+ T cells. Seropositivity for HCMV was found in seven of the eight sequenced donors, with one seronegative.

TCR beta cDNA was generated via 5'RACE template switching incorporating UMIs. Using the 5' RACE reads, TCRdb records one entry per CDR3 protein without DNA. Across some 450,000 distinct CDR3 sequences, the top ten clones capture 7.3% of the sample. This CDR3 is built from 14 residues. Germline assignment: CDR1 MNHEY and CDR2 SVGEGT. The clonotype originates from a woman aged 18-69 years in good health. The V and J genes are TRBV6-2 or TRBV6-3 and TRBJ2-7; TCRdb indicates TRBD1, and absent DNA this call remains unverified. The sample consisted of blood T cells: a sorted CD56 or NKG2C T cell subset, CD4+ or CD8+ T cells, or bulk PBMC T cells (not recorded which). Here the CDR3 reads CASSYDRGAGEQYF.